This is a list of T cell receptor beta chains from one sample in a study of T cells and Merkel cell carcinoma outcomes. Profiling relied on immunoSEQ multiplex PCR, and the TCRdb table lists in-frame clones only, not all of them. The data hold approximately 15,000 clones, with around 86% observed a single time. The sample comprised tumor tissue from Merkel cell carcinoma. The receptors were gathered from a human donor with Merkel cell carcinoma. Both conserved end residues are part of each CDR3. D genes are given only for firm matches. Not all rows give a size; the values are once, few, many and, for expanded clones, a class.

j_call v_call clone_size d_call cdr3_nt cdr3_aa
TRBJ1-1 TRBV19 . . TGTGCCAGTATCCGCGGCGCTGAAGCTTTCTTT CASIRGAEAFF
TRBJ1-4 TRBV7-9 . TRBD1 TGTGCCAGCAGCTTGACAGGGGGAAATGAAAAACTGTTTTTT CASSLTGGNEKLFF
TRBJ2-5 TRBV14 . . TGTGCCAGCAGCCAAGAGGAGACCCAGTACTTC CASSQEETQYF
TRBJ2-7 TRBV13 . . TGTGCCAGCAGCTCATTGCGGACAGAGCAGTACTTC CASSSLRTEQYF
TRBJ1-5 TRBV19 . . TGTGCCAGTAGGCCGCGGGGGACTTTCAGCAATCAGCCCCAGCATTTT CASRPRGTFSNQPQHF
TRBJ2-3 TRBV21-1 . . TGTGCCAGCAGCAAAGAGGAGGGGCCAAAACGCACAGATACGCAGTATTTT CASSKEEGPKRTDTQYF
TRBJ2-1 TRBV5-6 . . TGTGCCAGCAGCTTGGGCTCTAAATGGCAGTTCTTC CASSLGSKWQFF
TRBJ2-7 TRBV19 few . TGTGCCAGTAGTAGGGCTAGCGCTACCTACGAGCAGTACTTC CASSRASATYEQYF
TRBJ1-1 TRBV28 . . TGTGCCAGCAGCCAAACCCTGACCACTGAAGCTTTCTTT CASSQTLTTEAFF
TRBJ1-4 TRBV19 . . TGTGCCAGTACCAGGAGCCCAGCAACTAATGAAAAACTGTTTTTT CASTRSPATNEKLFF
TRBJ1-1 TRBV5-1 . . TGCGCCAGCAGCCCCCTTCTGACGACTGAAGCTTTCTTT CASSPLLTTEAFF
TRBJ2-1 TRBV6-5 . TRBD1 TGTGCCAGCAGTTCCACAGGGGGCGTTGTGAATGAGCAGTTCTTC CASSSTGGVVNEQFF
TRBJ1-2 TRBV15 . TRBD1 TGTGCCACCAGCAGAGATTGGCAGGGGGCGTCTTTCTATGGCTACACCTTC CATSRDWQGASFYGYTF
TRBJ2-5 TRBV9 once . TGTGCCAGCAGCGTAGGGATTCAAGAGACCCAGTACTTC CASSVGIQETQYF
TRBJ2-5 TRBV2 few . TGTGCCAGCAGTGAAGGGGAGACCCAGTACTTC CASSEGETQYF
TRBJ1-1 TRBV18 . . TGTGCCAGCTCACCTCCCGGACTGCCAAACACTGAAGCTTTCTTT CASSPPGLPNTEAFF
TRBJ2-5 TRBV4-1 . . TGCGCCAGCAGCCAAGATCAATCAGGGCCGGATAGAAGAGGGACCCAGTACTTC CASSQDQSGPDRRGTQYF
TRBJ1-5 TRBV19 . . TGTGCCAGTAGTATTGAGGGGTATCAGCCCCAGCATTTT CASSIEGYQPQHF
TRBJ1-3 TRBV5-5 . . TGTGCCAGCAGCTTGTCATGGGGAAGCACCATATATTTT CASSLSWGSTIYF
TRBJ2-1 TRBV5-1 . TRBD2 TGCGCCAGCAGCTTGGTCTCTAGCGGGACAAATGAGCAGTTCTTC CASSLVSSGTNEQFF
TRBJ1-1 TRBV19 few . TGTGCCAGTAGTGCACACCTGGTCAACACTGAAGCTTTCTTT CASSAHLVNTEAFF
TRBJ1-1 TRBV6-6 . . TGTGCCAGCAGTTACGGCCGGGGGACTGAAGCTTTCTTT CASSYGRGTEAFF
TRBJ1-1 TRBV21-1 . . TGTGCCAGCAGCAATTCGGCAACCTTGAACACTGAAGCTTTCTTT CASSNSATLNTEAFF
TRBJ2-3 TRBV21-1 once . TGTGCCAACATCAGGGGCTTGACAGATACGCAGTATTTT CANIRGLTDTQYF
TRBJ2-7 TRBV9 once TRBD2 TGTGCCAGCAGCGTAGGGGGGGAGGGATTCTACGAGCAGTACTTC CASSVGGEGFYEQYF
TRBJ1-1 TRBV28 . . TGTGCCAGCAGTTCGACGGGTCGCACTGAAGCTTTCTTT CASSSTGRTEAFF
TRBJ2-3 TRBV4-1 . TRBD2 TGCGCCAGCAGCCAAGACGGGCGGGGGGGCACAGATACGCAGTATTTT CASSQDGRGGTDTQYF
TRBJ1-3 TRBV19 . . TGTGCCAGTAGTGGAAACACCATATATTTT CASSGNTIYF
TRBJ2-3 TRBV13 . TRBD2 TGTGCCAGCAGCTATAGGACTAGCGGGAGGACGAATACGCAGTATTTT CASSYRTSGRTNTQYF
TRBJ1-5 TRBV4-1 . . TGCGCCAGCAGCCAATGGATAGGGGATCAGCCCCAGCATTTT CASSQWIGDQPQHF
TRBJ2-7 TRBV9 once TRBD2 TGTGCCAGCAGCGTGGGGGGGGACTCCTACGAGCAGTACTTC CASSVGGDSYEQYF
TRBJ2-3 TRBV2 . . TGTGCCAGCAGGGGGGGACCAATCACAGATACGCAGTATTTT CASRGGPITDTQYF
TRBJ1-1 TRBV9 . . TGTGCCAGCAGCGTAGGGATGGATACTGAAGCTTTCTTT CASSVGMDTEAFF
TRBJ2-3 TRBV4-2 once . TGTGCCAGCAGCCAAGATAAGGATCCCCCCAAGACAGATACGCAGTATTTT CASSQDKDPPKTDTQYF
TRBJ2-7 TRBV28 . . TGTGCCAGCAGGACAGCCGCCTCCTACGAGCAGTACTTC CASRTAASYEQYF
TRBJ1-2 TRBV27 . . TGTGCCAGCAGTCCTATCGCGAACGATAAGAGCTACACCTTC CASSPIANDKSYTF
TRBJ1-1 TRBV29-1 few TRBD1 TGCAGCGCTCAGGGGGTGGTTGGCACTGAAGCTTTCTTT CSAQGVVGTEAFF
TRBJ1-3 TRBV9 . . TGTGCCAGCAGCGTGGGGTTTTCTGGAAACACCATATATTTT CASSVGFSGNTIYF
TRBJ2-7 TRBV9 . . TGTGCCAGCAGCGTAGCGGCGGACACCTACGAGCAGTACTTC CASSVAADTYEQYF